This T cell receptor beta chain was retrieved from a study of Graves' ophthalmopathy and Graves' hyperthyroidism. Germline V gene lookup returns CDR1 MNHEY and CDR2 SVGEGT. This CDR3 contains 14 residues. Study-wide results and limits: In blood appeared most of the expanded thyroid clonotypes whose frequency exceeded 0.001.

Notes on this clonotype: Antigen: not known. Compared with germline, one end of the junction differs, possibly owing to a read error.

The study amplified TCR beta CDR3 regions using RNA transcripts. The workflow started with a first-round RT-PCR run with HTBI primers and then moved on to a second-round multiplex PCR. Each CDR3 protein gets one entry after TCRdb re-called the multiplex PCR reads with MiXCR. In the table there are about 210,000 distinct CDR3 sequences, less than 30% of which are singletons. In donors with ophthalmopathy, activity was moderate-to-severe, with CAS ≥3, NOSPECS ≥4 and duration under 3 months. Clinical symptoms and serum thyroxine were used for diagnosis; TRAb, thyroid ultrasound and orbital computed tomography were also relied on.

The TCR was taken from a man aged 50 to 60 with Graves' ophthalmopathy. V gene TRBV6-2 or TRBV6-3 combines with J gene TRBJ2-7; possible D gene TRBD2, 6 bases. Sequenced sample: peripheral blood. CDR3: CASSPGLSGYEQHF. The CDR3 bases are TGTGCCAGCAGTCCGGGACTTTCAGGCTACGAGCAGCACTTC.